Listed below are T cell receptor beta chains from one sample, sequenced in a study of T cells in Graves' hyperthyroidism and ophthalmopathy. MiXCR, run by TCRdb on the multiplex PCR reads, gives a single entry per CDR3 protein. The sample has 500,000 to 700,000 distinct CDR3 sequences, about a sixth seen once. The specimen was blood. The receptors here all came from a woman under 30 with Graves' hyperthyroidism. Both conserved end residues are part of each CDR3. Fields, in order: J gene, clone size, D gene, V gene, CDR3 protein, CDR3 DNA. A D gene is named only where the DNA matches it firmly. Size is stated for part of the rows, as once, few or many counts, or as a class when the clone is expanded.

TRBJ1-1,few,-,TRBV20-1,CSAKGVELGAEAFF,TGCAGTGCTAAGGGAGTAGAGTTAGGGGCTGAAGCTTTCTTT
TRBJ2-7,many,-,TRBV28,CASSFLDSTYEQYF,TGTGCCAGCAGTTTTCTGGACAGTACCTACGAGCAGTACTTC
TRBJ2-5,-,-,TRBV20-1,CSARPQGYPETQYF,TGCAGTGCCCGGCCCCAGGGCTATCCGGAGACCCAGTACTTC
TRBJ2-1,many,TRBD2,TRBV3-1,CASSQASGRSSYNEQFF,TGTGCCAGCAGCCAAGCTAGCGGAAGAAGCTCCTACAATGAGCAGTTCTTC
TRBJ1-2,few,-,TRBV7-9,CASSPTEYYGYTF,TGTGCCAGCAGCCCTACAGAGTACTATGGCTACACCTTC
TRBJ2-1,-,TRBD2,TRBV7-3,CASSLMTTSGSNEQFF,TGTGCCAGCAGCTTAATGACGACTAGCGGGAGCAATGAGCAGTTCTTC
TRBJ1-2,few,-,TRBV4-3,CASSQDLGEPYGYTF,TGCGCCAGCAGCCAAGATCTGGGGGAGCCCTATGGCTACACCTTC
TRBJ1-5,-,TRBD1,TRBV7-8,CASSLTDRGISNQPQHF,TGTGCCAGCAGCTTAACTGACAGGGGTATTAGCAATCAGCCCCAGCATTTT
TRBJ2-7,-,TRBD2,TRBV5-5,CASSSMTSEIYEQYF,TGTGCCAGCAGCTCCATGACTAGCGAGATCTACGAGCAGTACTTC
TRBJ1-1,-,-,TRBV20-1,CSARDPGSGLRREAFF,TGCAGTGCTAGAGACCCCGGGTCGGGACTTCGACGGGAAGCTTTCTTT
TRBJ2-2,-,-,TRBV7-3,CASSFFASRSGHTGELFF,TGTGCCAGCAGCTTTTTCGCCAGCCGTTCGGGACACACCGGGGAGCTGTTTTTT
TRBJ1-2,-,TRBD1,TRBV14,CASSLTATDRGDGYTF,TGTGCCAGCAGCCTAACCGCTACTGACAGGGGGGACGGCTACACCTTC
TRBJ2-3,many,TRBD2,TRBV29-1,CSVEGGSGSTDTQYF,TGCAGCGTTGAGGGCGGGAGCGGTAGCACAGATACGCAGTATTTT
TRBJ2-1,many,TRBD2,TRBV20-1,CSAPVAGAPYNEQFF,TGCAGTGCCCCCGTAGCGGGAGCCCCCTACAATGAGCAGTTCTTC